The 4 T cell receptor beta chains listed next were all sequenced from one sample in a study of blood T cells in healthy people across ages. It was with a sample-barcoded 5' primer and a J-beta primer mix that a second PCR of roughly 6 to 11 cycles was run. Each CDR3 protein gets one entry after TCRdb re-called the 5' RACE reads with MiXCR. The repertoire holds approximately 880,000 distinct CDR3 sequences, with about 48% as singletons. Sample: blood. The receptors stem from a young man in good health.

This clonotype was counted a few times. This chain connects TRBV12-3 or TRBV12-4 to TRBJ1-6; D not resolved. This CDR3 spans 13 amino acids. Trimming pared 2 bases from V and 9 bases from J, leaving 8 bases between. CDR3 sequence reads: CASSLPDGSPLHF. In DNA form, the CDR3 reads TGTGCCAGCAGTTTACCCGACGGTTCACCCCTCCACTTT.

V usage is TRBV20-1 and J usage is TRBJ2-7; 8 bases are shared with TRBD1. This CDR3 has 15 residues. Unmatched junction bases numbered 9, after V lost 2 bases and J lost 3 bases. Germline V gene data show CDR1 as DFQATT and CDR2 as SNEGSKA (reference sequence). CDR3 bases: TGCAGTGCTAGATTTACAGGGGGTTCCGGCTACGAGCAGTACTTC. Its translation: CSARFTGGSGYEQYF.

V gene TRBV20-1 combines with J gene TRBJ1-1; tentative D call: TRBD1 (6 bases). Germline V gene data show CDR1 as DFQATT and CDR2 as SNEGSKA (reference sequence). V was pared by 5 bases and J by 5 bases, with 18 bases between. This CDR3 spans 14 amino acids. For the CDR3, the DNA is TGCAGTGCTCTACAGGGTGCGAGGGTTACTGAAGCTTTCTTT. Translation: CSALQGARVTEAFF.

This sequence joins TRBV29-1 and TRBJ2-5; TRBD2 agrees at 9 bases. V was pared by 5 bases and J by 11 bases, with 21 bases of the junction left unmatched. The CDR3 totals 16 residues. Germline V gene lookup returns CDR1 SQVTM and CDR2 ANQGSEA. The CDR3 loop is CSVTTTSGRTYNEQYF. The CDR3 DNA reads as TGCAGCGTTACTACCACTAGCGGGCGGACCTACAATGAGCAGTACTTC. Filled out from reference TRBV29-1 and TRBJ2-5, the complete variable domain reads SAVISQKPSRDICQRGTSLTIQCQVDSQVTMMFWYRQQPGQSLTLIATANQGSEATYESGFVIDKFPISRPNLTFSTLTVSNMSPEDSSIYLCSVTTTSGRTYNEQYFGPGTRLLVL.